Below, 19 T cell receptor beta chains from the same sample are listed, as sequenced in a study of blood T cell repertoires in COVID-19. Clones were sequenced by immunoSEQ multiplex PCR, and TCRdb holds only the in-frame ones, with some missing. The sample shows roughly 300,000 clones, 70% to 90% of them seen only once. The sample consisted of PBMCs or T cells enriched from blood (not recorded which). These receptors came from a woman aged 25 to 39 who had recovered from COVID-19.

V usage is TRBV5-1 and J usage is TRBJ1-5; a possible D gene is TRBD1 (5 bases). CDR1 is SGHRS, CDR2 YFSETQ, per germline. The CDR3 spans 14 residues. V was clipped by 0 bases and J by 6 bases, with 10 bases between them. The CDR3 bases are TGCGCCAGCAGCTTGGGGGGGGAGGCTCAGCCCCAGCATTTT. Its translation: CASSLGGEAQPQHF.

This chain joins TRBV30 and TRBJ1-4; 11 bases agree with TRBD1. With 4 bases clipped from V and 0 bases from J, the junction kept 4 bases outside the gene matches. Germline CDR1 reads GTSNPN; CDR2 reads SVGIG (reference sequence). The CDR3 has 16 amino acids. This CDR3 reads CAWTGQGVSTNEKLFF. CDR3 DNA: TGTGCCTGGACGGGACAGGGGGTATCAACTAATGAAAAACTGTTTTTT.

The J gene is TRBJ1-6, the V gene TRBV2; D remains ambiguous. The CDR3 spans 13 residues. Trimming removed 7 bases at V and 7 bases at J, with 11 bases between. Germline values: CDR1 SNHLY, CDR2 FYNNEI. As DNA, the CDR3 is TGTGCCAGCATTAGAGGGTTCAATTCACCCCTCCACTTT. Translated: CASIRGFNSPLHF.

V gene TRBV5-1 combines with J gene TRBJ2-1; 9 nucleotides match TRBD2. The CDR3 contains 15 residues. J gave up 6 bases and V 5 bases, and 9 bases lay outside the gene matches. CDR1 and CDR2 from the germline V gene are SGHRS and YFSETQ. The CDR3 DNA reads as TGCGCCAGCAGGTCTAGCGGGGAGCCGTTCAATGAGCAGTTCTTC. It encodes CASRSSGEPFNEQFF.

The DNA for the CDR3 is TGTGCCAGCAGCCCGGGCCGGGACTCCTACACAGATACGCAGTATTTT. It specifies CASSPGRDSYTDTQYF. V gene TRBV7-6 combines with J gene TRBJ2-3; possible D gene TRBD2, 6 bases. Trimming left V 5 bases short and J 2 bases short, with 17 bases between. CDR1 SGHVS and CDR2 FNYEAQ come from the germline V gene. The CDR3 extends over 16 amino acids.

The V call is TRBV20-1, the J call TRBJ2-5; D gene uncertain. From germline, CDR1 is DFQATT and CDR2 SNEGSKA (reference sequence). Trimming pared 3 bases from V and 1 base from J, leaving 15 bases between. The CDR3 runs to 15 residues. CDR3 amino acids: CSASPQVGIQETQYF. CDR3 coding DNA: TGCAGTGCTAGTCCGCAGGTCGGAATCCAAGAGACCCAGTACTTC.

This clone was seen just once. CDR3 sequence (DNA): TGCGCCAGCAGCCAAGAATGGAGGGCTCTAGATGGCTACACCTTC. This gives the protein CASSQEWRALDGYTF. The chain has TRBV4-1 and TRBJ1-2, with D unclear. This CDR3 is built from 15 residues. Germline CDR1 reads MGHRA; CDR2 reads YSYEKL. Trimming took off 0 bases at V and 6 bases at J, with 14 bases between the two ends.

This clone was recorded once. CDR3 in amino acids: CASSYGTDYGYTF. CDR3 nucleotides: TGTGCCAGCAGCTATGGGACAGACTATGGCTACACCTTC. The chain is built from TRBV7-8 and TRBJ1-2; 7 positions match TRBD1. V dropped 4 bases and J dropped 3; count of bases not matched to a gene: 2. The length of the CDR3 is 13 residues. Germline V gene sequence: CDR1 SGHVS, CDR2 FQNEAQ.

To note about this clone: The junction departs from germline at one end; a sequencing error may be responsible. The V gene is TRBV4-3, the J gene TRBJ1-5, with D unresolved. Germline CDR1 and CDR2: LGHNA and YSLEER. This CDR3 is 13 amino acids long. The CDR3 here is CVSSQDLGQPQHF. In nucleotides, the CDR3 is TGCGTCAGCAGCCAAGATCTAGGCCAGCCCCAGCATTTT.

V usage is TRBV28 and J usage is TRBJ2-3; the match to TRBD2 covers 11 bases. This CDR3 has 16 residues. CDR1 and CDR2 from the germline V gene are MDHEN and SYDVKM. V lost 2 bases and J lost 1; bases outside the gene matches: 2. CDR3 nucleotides: TGTGCCAGCAGTTTAGGTAGCGGGGGGGGCACAGATACGCAGTATTTT. It codes for CASSLGSGGGTDTQYF.

The chain has TRBV12-3 or TRBV12-4 and TRBJ2-7; 7 bases match TRBD1. The CDR3 totals 13 residues. V was clipped by 0 bases and J by 6 bases; unmatched bases: 2. As DNA, the CDR3 is TGTGCCAGCAGTTTAGCGCGACAGGGCGAGCAGTACTTC. Translating it yields CASSLARQGEQYF.

The V call is TRBV6-5, the J call TRBJ1-2, with 8 bases lining up with TRBD1. Germline values: CDR1 MNHEY, CDR2 SVGAGI. The CDR3 covers 15 residues. V lost 0 bases, J lost 7 bases, and 7 bases stayed unmatched. For the CDR3, the DNA is TGTGCCAGCAGTTACTCGGCAGGGGGCAAGGGTGGCTACACCTTC. Translating gives CASSYSAGGKGGYTF.

The chain joins TRBV7-8 to TRBJ2-1; the D is unclear. The germline V and J ends were trimmed by 1 base and 3 bases, with 16 bases remaining between them. CDR1 SGHVS and CDR2 FQNEAQ come from the germline V gene. CDR3 length: 17 residues. In DNA form, the CDR3 reads TGTGCCAGCAGCTTAGATGAGGCATTCGCCGGCTACAATGAGCAGTTCTTC. It specifies CASSLDEAFAGYNEQFF.

This sequence joins TRBV30 and TRBJ2-3; no firm D call. V shed 5 bases and J shed 5 bases, with 14 bases lying between them. The CDR3 is 13 amino acids. In germline, CDR1 is GTSNPN, CDR2 SVGIG (reference sequence). The CDR3 coding sequence is TGTGCCTGGCGAAGCTTCTCGCTAGATACGCAGTATTTT. The encoded protein is CAWRSFSLDTQYF. The whole variable domain, filled in from reference TRBV30 and TRBJ2-3, reads SQTIHQWPATLVQPVGSPLSLECTVEGTSNPNLYWYRQAAGRGLQLLFYSVGIGQISSEVPQNLSASRPQDRQFILSSKKLLLSDSGFYLCAWRSFSLDTQYFGPGTRLTVL.

The chain uses TRBV3-1 (or the pseudogene TRBV3-2) and TRBJ2-5; TRBD2 agrees at 8 bases. CDR3 length: 12 residues. Germline CDR1 LGHDT, CDR2 YNNKEL (reference sequence). The V and J ends lost 4 bases and 5 bases, in that order; junction bases with no gene match: 0. The CDR3 sequence: CASSLAGETQYF. CDR3 sequence (DNA): TGTGCCAGCAGCCTAGCGGGGGAGACCCAGTACTTC.

The chain joins TRBV6-1 to TRBJ2-7; 7 bases line up with TRBD1. V lost 8 bases, J lost 0 bases, and 4 bases stayed unmatched. The CDR3 runs 13 residues. Germline V lookup: CDR1 MNHNS, CDR2 SASEGT. The CDR3 region has the DNA TGTGCCAGCGGTAGACAGGGCTCCTACGAGCAGTACTTC. It codes for CASGRQGSYEQYF.

V and J are TRBV7-8 and TRBJ2-2, with 14 bases aligning to TRBD2. The CDR3 length is 17 residues. In germline, CDR1 is SGHVS, CDR2 FQNEAQ. After removal of 5 bases from V and 7 bases from J, the junction contained 9 bases not matched to a gene. In DNA, the CDR3 is TGTGCCAGCAGCGCCGGACTAGCGGGGGGAGGAGGCGGGGAGCTGTTTTTT. It translates to CASSAGLAGGGGGELFF. Full variable domain (outside the CDR3, taken from reference TRBV7-8 and TRBJ2-2): GAGVSQSPRYKVAKRGQDVALRCDPISGHVSLFWYQQALGQGPEFLTYFQNEAQLDKSGLPSDRFFAERPEGSVSTLKIQRTQQEDSAVYLCASSAGLAGGGGGELFFGEGSRLTVL.

V usage is TRBV4-3 and J usage is TRBJ2-3; the match to TRBD2 covers 10 bases. From germline, CDR1 is LGHNA and CDR2 YSLEER. This CDR3 has 17 residues. V dropped 1 base and J dropped 4; count of bases not matched to a gene: 8. CDR3 in amino acids: CASSQVSAGGRADTQYF. CDR3 sequence (DNA): TGCGCCAGCAGCCAAGTATCAGCGGGGGGGAGGGCAGATACGCAGTATTTT.

Concerning this clone itself: At one boundary the junction diverges from the germline segment, which might be a read error. V and J are TRBV19 and TRBJ1-2, with D uncertain. The germline V gene encodes CDR1 LNHDA and CDR2 SQIVND (reference sequence). The CDR3 consists of 12 residues. The CDR3 sequence: CATMRQPYDYTF. The CDR3, as DNA: TGTGCCACCATGCGACAACCCTATGACTACACCTTC.